This TCR beta chain comes out of a study of cytomegalovirus exposure and HLA in healthy donors (dated by TCRdb to 2015 to 2018). Describing the broader study: An earlier analysis of about 530 of the donors reported under 300 Gb of sequence data and around 120 million unique TCR beta sequences obtained from about 170 million T cells. The study aimed to test whether signatures of past pathogen exposure could be identified by cataloging public T cell receptors. Of the 398 genotyped donors, around 81% fell in the genetic ancestry cluster associated with self-reported Caucasian donors. HLA typing included class I and class II loci at four-digit resolution. Typing coverage differed by locus: A, B, C, DRB1 and DQB1 were typed in about 620-630 donors, DQA1 in about 560, DPA1 in 606, and DPB1 in 450 to 480. A later analysis re-examined previously published TCR beta repertoires from 500 to 700 donors and added high-resolution HLA genotyping to investigate patterns of TCR occurrence. The later analysis used no new phenotypic data to find candidate immune exposures, relying instead on TCR beta sequences and their occurrence across donors. Approximately 300 gigabases of sequencing data and around 80 million unique TCR sequences made up an early release that covered 500 to 650 HLA-typed donors. Every discovery cohort repertoire had been produced on one sequencing platform. A separate validation cohort of about 110 different subjects was used in addition to the approximately 640-subject first cohort. In a later genetic analysis, genome-wide SNP genotypes for 398 of the 666 donors were used, and that subset was treated as a discovery cohort. About 5 DR-DQ haplotypes were handled as single units for association and clustering, since linkage in the cohort was strong. The study used immunosequencing to profile the T cell repertoires of approximately 640 subjects and linked those repertoires to cytomegalovirus serostatus. To predict cytomegalovirus infection status, the study combined high-throughput TCR immunosequencing, statistical association of individual TCRs with disease status, and machine learning. On average, 235,054 unique TCR beta nucleotide sequences were sequenced per donor among a few hundred genotyped donors of the cohort, with 15% to 20% of those sequences being non-productive. Donor age, sex, ethnicity and CMV serostatus were compiled together with the repertoire data. An earlier analysis of some 500 of the donors applied high-throughput TCR beta sequencing to assess whether each TCR beta V gene segment acted as functional or pseudogenic. The full study reports these points: Strong co-occurrence of HLA alleles, especially DR and DQ, made assigning TCR associations to individual alleles difficult. Most CMV-associated TCR beta chains appeared to be HLA-restricted in a later analysis, and the HLA associations seemed to be driven largely by CMV exposure. Compared with equally common non-associated chains, HLA-associated TCR beta chains in a later analysis were more clonally expanded and had lower generation probabilities. In an earlier analysis of 500 to 650 of the donors, most TCR beta V segments appeared in productive rearrangements about 87% or about 30% of the time, broadly matching IMGT annotations. Correlated functional status among segregating V segments might be attributable to linkage disequilibrium, but an unknown experimental factor could not be ruled out. In a later analysis, TCR association rates were found to vary across HLA loci, with the most associated TCRs seen for DRB1 alleles and the fewest for HLA-C alleles. In this cohort, only TCR beta chains were sequenced, and detectable features were limited by the absence of alpha or paired-chain data. The only immune exposure information available for the cohort was CMV serostatus. A further reported finding was that TCR beta sequences accurately predicted the HLA-A and HLA-B alleles for most subjects in the first cohort. A later genetic analysis reported fewer N-insertions in productive TCRs among donors in an Asian-associated ancestry cluster than the roughly 690-donor mean. Cytomegalovirus status was reported to be diagnosed by the classifier with high specificity and sensitivity in both the original and validation cohorts. An association between a missense DCLRE1C variant and V-gene and J-gene trimming of TCR beta chains was found in a later genetic analysis and replicated in an independent cohort. Because counts were too low, seventeen rarely observed V segments, including chromosome 9 orphons, were excluded from the earlier analysis of several hundred of the donors. Because the 87-base-pair reads could not distinguish some IMGT-functional V segments, including TRBV6-2 and TRBV6-3, those segments were excluded. The study gave a list of 150 to 200 TCR beta chains associated with cytomegalovirus. The authors suggested that the approach could potentially be extended to other disease states and immunological phenotypes. A later analysis reported that several top co-occurrence clusters appeared linked to parvovirus B19, influenza, CMV and Epstein-Barr virus. Most TCR sequences were observed very rarely across donors, whereas some public TCRs were present in many individuals. Because some donors lacked HLA typing at each locus, the association tests relied only on the typed subset. The presence/absence analyses assumed that sequencing depth was roughly uniform across donors, and that assumption may not be true. Three of the identified cytomegalovirus-associated TCR beta chains were confirmed in vitro to be specific for cytomegalovirus antigens. In a later analysis, over 15,000 TCR beta sequences were associated with specific HLA alleles at a false discovery rate of 0.05. A group of highly shared sequence variants was considered likely to be a technical artifact of the sequencing pipeline.

The cohort consisted of 600 to 750 healthy bone marrow donors. At the time of sampling, all cohort members were nominally healthy, though unrecorded immune exposures were likely present. The donor was CMV seropositive and belonged to the group of 250 to 300 seropositive cohort members. A peripheral blood sample was collected from each donor, and TCR beta sequencing was performed on peripheral blood mononuclear cells. Genomic DNA was extracted from the blood cell samples with the Qiagen DNeasy Blood Extraction Kit. The library was prepared using the immunoSEQ multiplex PCR assay. The multiplex PCR relied on a mix of 60 forward primers for TCR Vbeta segments and 13 reverse primers for TCR Jbeta segments. Amplification of the CDR3 region of rearranged TCR beta genes was performed with a multiplex PCR assay on genomic DNA. On the Illumina HiSeq System, the amplified TCR beta libraries were sequenced as 87-base-pair reads. The published analysis was carried out like this. In a later analysis, some 80 million unique TCR beta chains were counted across the roughly 670 repertoires, and some 10 million of these chains were shared by at least two donors. To remove PCR and sequencing errors, raw reads were error-corrected and collapsed into unique sequences using a nearest-neighbor algorithm that merged closely related sequences. Alignment of CDR3 sequences to IMGT reference sequences was used to assign V, D and J gene segments. For a sequence to be retained, a match of at least six nucleotides was required to both a V gene segment and a J gene segment. Rearrangements were classified as productive when the CDR3 lacked stop codons and remained in frame with V and J, and all other rearrangements were classified as non-productive. CDR3 was defined by IMGT convention, running from the second conserved V-encoded cysteine to the conserved J-encoded phenylalanine. Sequences without an unambiguous match to a single V gene segment were excluded from the earlier analysis of about 600 of the donors. In an earlier analysis of 587 of the donors, V segments were called functional above 56.7% productive rearrangements and were called segregating when the between-donor standard deviation exceeded 5%. A statistical classification framework was built for diagnosing cytomegalovirus status from the catalog of TCR beta chain sequences. In a later analysis, TCR nucleotide sequences were compared against IMGT/GENE-DB human TR gene sequences so that V and J genes could be assigned. Using the TCRdist pipeline, a later analysis assigned CDR3 sequences along with most-parsimonious VDJ recombination scenarios. In a later analysis, each TCR beta chain was defined by its CDR3 amino acid sequence together with its V-gene family, and reads lacking a unique V-gene family were excluded. A later analysis removed 600 or so highly shared, low-generation-probability nucleotide sequences to deal with suspected cross-contamination and a sequencing artifact. In a later analysis, a clonal expansion index was calculated for each public chain from normalized within-repertoire ranks of inferred template counts. In a later analysis, generation probabilities were computed with a VDJ recombination model fitted to out-of-frame rearrangements, and the resulting probabilities were checked against IGoR. A later analysis scored TCR-TCR, TCR-HLA and TCR-CMV co-occurrence with hypergeometric tests, applying a repertoire-size bias correction to TCR pairs. To estimate false discovery rates, a later analysis permuted the HLA or CMV assignments 20 times. In a later analysis, co-occurring TCRs were grouped with DBSCAN, and TCRdist sequence similarity was added when clustering was performed within HLA-allele-positive subsets. Co-occurrence clustering excluded repertoires with fewer than 30,000 or more than 120,000 public chains, plus five with anomalous nucleotide sharing. TCRdb holds this immuneACCESS table with in-frame rearrangements only. Some clones are missing; in checked studies, unresolved V genes explain under half, and the rest has no known cause. The DNA gave D and trimming, while V, J and clone size come from that table. The sample has tens of thousands of clones on record, about 85% of them singletons. The top ten clonotypes cover roughly 1.3% of the sample.

A remark on this clone: Its antigen is not yet known. Base qualities are not at hand, and no much larger clone is one base apart.

Counted from cysteine to phenylalanine, this CDR3 has 11 amino acids. Only the CDR3 DNA stays, 33 bases, in frame from base 1. CDR1 MDHEN and CDR2 SYDVKM are derived from the germline V gene. Cut back by 5 bases and 7 bases, the V and J ends lie 5 bases apart. This clonotype originated in a girl aged 2-10 years in good health and CMV-seropositive. This chain joins TRBV28 to TRBJ1-4, with the D gene not confidently named. What was sequenced was PBMCs. The encoded CDR3 is CASSPREKLFF. DNA sequence: TGTGCCAGCAGTCCGCGTGAAAAACTGTTTTTT.